This note documents a single TCR beta chain sequence. This sample is part of a study of technical replicates of blood from several donors. Trimming took off 5 bases at V and 0 bases at J, with 8 bases between the two ends. The CDR3 is 14 residues long. Per germline, CDR1 SSHAT and CDR2 FNYEAQ (reference sequence). Sequenced by immunoSEQ multiplex PCR; TCRdb stores in-frame clones only, minus some. Counted here are about 100,000 clones, around 96% occurring once; the ten biggest clones make up 0.3% to 0.45%. The clonotype originates from a human donor in good health. The chain uses TRBV7-7 and TRBJ2-1; D might be TRBD2 (6 bases). The sequenced sample consisted of T cells isolated from PBMCs. CDR3 amino acids: CASSRGSSYNEQFF. CDR3 DNA sequence: TGTGCCAGCAGCCGGGGGAGCTCCTACAATGAGCAGTTCTTC.